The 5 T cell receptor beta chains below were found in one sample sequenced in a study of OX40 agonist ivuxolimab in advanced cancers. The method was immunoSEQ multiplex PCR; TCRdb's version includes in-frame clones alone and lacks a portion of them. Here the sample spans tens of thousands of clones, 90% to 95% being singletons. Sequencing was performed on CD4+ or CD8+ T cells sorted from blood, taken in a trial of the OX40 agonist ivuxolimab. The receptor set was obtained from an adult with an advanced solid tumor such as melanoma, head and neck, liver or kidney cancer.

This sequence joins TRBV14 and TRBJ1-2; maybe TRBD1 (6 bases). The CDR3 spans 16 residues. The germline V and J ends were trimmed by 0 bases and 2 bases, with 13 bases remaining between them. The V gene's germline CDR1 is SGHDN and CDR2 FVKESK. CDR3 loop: CASSQDRGGANYGYTF. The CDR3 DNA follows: TGTGCCAGCAGCCAAGATAGGGGGGGCGCGAACTATGGCTACACCTTC.

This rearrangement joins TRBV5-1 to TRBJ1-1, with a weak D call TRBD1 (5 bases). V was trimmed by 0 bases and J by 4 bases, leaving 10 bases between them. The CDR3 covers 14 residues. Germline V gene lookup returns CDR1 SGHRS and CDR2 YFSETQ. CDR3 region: CASSLDGHRTEAFF. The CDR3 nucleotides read TGCGCCAGCAGCTTGGATGGACACCGCACTGAAGCTTTCTTT.

This CDR3 reads CASSQEVWGLRYF. The CDR3 DNA follows: TGTGCCAGCAGCCAAGAAGTCTGGGGTTTGCGGTACTTC. The rearrangement uses TRBV14 and TRBJ2-5; D is ambiguous. V was pared by 0 bases and J by 13 bases, with 15 bases between. Germline assignment: CDR1 SGHDN and CDR2 FVKESK. The CDR3 spans 13 residues.

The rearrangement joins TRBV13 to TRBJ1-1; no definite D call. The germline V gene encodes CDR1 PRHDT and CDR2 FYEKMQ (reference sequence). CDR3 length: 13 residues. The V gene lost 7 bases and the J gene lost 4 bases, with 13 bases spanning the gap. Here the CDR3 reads CASIYQGGTEAFF. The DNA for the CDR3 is TGTGCCAGCATCTACCAAGGTGGCACTGAAGCTTTCTTT.

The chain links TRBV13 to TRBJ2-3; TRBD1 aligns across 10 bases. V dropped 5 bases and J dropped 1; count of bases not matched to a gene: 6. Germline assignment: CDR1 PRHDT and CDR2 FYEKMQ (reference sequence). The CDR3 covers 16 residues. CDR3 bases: TGTGCCAGCAGCATTCGACAGGGGGCCCGCACAGATACGCAGTATTTT. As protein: CASSIRQGARTDTQYF.